Presented here are 18 T cell receptor beta chains from one specimen sequenced in a study of cytomegalovirus exposure and HLA in healthy donors. With 60 Vbeta and 13 Jbeta primers, the PCR was carried out. Clones were read by immunoSEQ multiplex PCR, and TCRdb kept only the in-frame ones, dropping some. The sample table sets out roughly 33,000 clones. What was sequenced was PBMCs. These receptors came from a woman between 40 and 55 years old in good health and CMV-seropositive.

The chain links TRBV7-2 to TRBJ2-7, with D possibly being TRBD2 (7 bases). Germline CDR1 and CDR2: SGHTA and FQGNSA. This CDR3 contains 14 residues. V gave up 3 bases and J gave up 7 bases, with 16 bases separating them. CDR3 region: CASSFKGGSWEQYF. In DNA form, the CDR3 reads TGTGCCAGCAGCTTCAAGGGGGGGAGTTGGGAGCAGTACTTC.

This rearrangement joins TRBV9 to TRBJ2-1; 16 positions match TRBD2. The CDR3 contains 18 residues. Germline CDR1 and CDR2: SGDLS and YYNGEE. Losses at the gene ends were 2 bases for V and 2 bases for J; bases not matched to a gene: 4. In DNA, the CDR3 is TGTGCCAGCAGCGTGAGGGGACTAGCGGGAGGGCCCTACAATGAGCAGTTCTTC. Translating it yields CASSVRGLAGGPYNEQFF.

The V and J genes are TRBV5-4 and TRBJ2-3; 12 bases map to TRBD2. From germline, CDR1 is SGHNT and CDR2 YYREEE (reference sequence). The CDR3 is 14 residues long. With 4 bases clipped from V and 3 bases from J, the junction kept 0 bases outside the gene matches. The CDR3 is CASSLAGGTDTQYF. The CDR3 bases are TGTGCCAGCAGCCTAGCGGGAGGGACAGATACGCAGTATTTT.

The chain carries TRBV19 and TRBJ1-1, with D possibly being TRBD1 (6 bases). This CDR3 comprises 15 residues. V was shortened by 7 bases and J by 4 bases, with 19 bases between the two germline ends. Germline CDR1 is LNHDA and CDR2 is SQIVND (reference sequence). CDR3 coding DNA: TGTGCCAGTACCAGGACAGACTCGGGTGGCACTGAAGCTTTCTTT. Its protein is CASTRTDSGGTEAFF.

The chain's CDR3 is CASSRESGGNEQFF. The CDR3, as DNA: TGTGCCAGCAGCCGGGAGTCCGGTGGGAATGAGCAGTTCTTC. The chain has TRBV2 and TRBJ2-1, with a possible D match to TRBD2 (6 bases). Germline loops: CDR1 SNHLY, CDR2 FYNNEI. There are 14 residues in the CDR3. Trimming pared 6 bases from V and 7 bases from J, leaving 16 bases between.

The rearrangement links TRBV18 to TRBJ2-7; D perhaps matches TRBD2 (5 bases). Germline V gene lookup returns CDR1 KGHSH and CDR2 LQKENI. The CDR3 has 14 residues. V lost 6 bases and J 3 bases, leaving 15 bases between the germline ends. CDR3 region: CASSARASFYEQYF. As DNA, the CDR3 is TGTGCCAGCTCGGCGAGGGCGTCATTCTACGAGCAGTACTTC. Looking up the rest from reference TRBV18 and TRBJ2-7 gives the full variable domain: NAGVMQNPRHLVRRRGQEARLRCSPMKGHSHVYWYRQLPEEGLKFMVYLQKENIIDESGMPKERFSAEFPKEGPSILRIQQVVRGDSAAYFCASSARASFYEQYFGPGTRLTVT.

The chain combines TRBV9 with TRBJ1-1, with TRBD1 matching over 7 bases. V shed 3 bases and J 1 base; nucleotides not matched to a gene: 9. Looked up from germline, CDR1 is SGDLS and CDR2 is YYNGEE. The CDR3 length is 16 residues. The CDR3 reads CASSGNPRQGNTEAFF. The DNA of the CDR3 is TGTGCCAGCAGCGGCAACCCCCGACAGGGGAACACTGAAGCTTTCTTT.

On this clone itself: Different DNA sequences within this sample yield the same CDR3. This chain uses TRBV4-1 with TRBJ2-7; 7 bases match TRBD1. Germline assignment: CDR1 MGHRA and CDR2 YSYEKL. V trimming: 1 base; J trimming: 7 bases; junction bases outside the gene matches: 7. The CDR3 extends over 14 amino acids. The CDR3 DNA is TGCGCCAGCAGCCAAGCACCGGGACAGCTAGAGCAGTACTTC. This translates into CASSQAPGQLEQYF.

The chain links TRBV30 to TRBJ2-3; 11 bases agree with TRBD2. In germline, CDR1 is GTSNPN, CDR2 SVGIG (reference sequence). This CDR3 contains 18 residues. V lost 5 bases to trimming and J lost 2 bases; unmatched junction nucleotides: 15. The CDR3 protein is CAWDDTEGLADFTDTQYF. CDR3 nucleotide sequence: TGTGCCTGGGATGACACCGAGGGACTAGCGGACTTCACAGATACGCAGTATTTT.

The V gene is TRBV5-1, the J gene TRBJ1-1; D is unclear. Germline V CDR1 and CDR2: SGHRS, YFSETQ. The CDR3 spans 14 residues. The V gene lost 1 base and the J gene lost 8 bases, with 15 bases spanning the gap. The CDR3, as DNA: TGCGCCAGCAGCTTGTCTGTCACCCGTAGAGAAGCTTTCTTT. Translated: CASSLSVTRREAFF.

V usage is TRBV5-1 and J usage is TRBJ1-1, with 9 bases lining up with TRBD1. Trimming took 4 bases from V and 2 from J; bases not matched to a gene: 3. Germline assignment: CDR1 SGHRS and CDR2 YFSETQ. This CDR3 region has 14 residues. The CDR3 reads CASSQQGANTEAFF. CDR3 DNA: TGCGCCAGCAGCCAACAGGGGGCTAACACTGAAGCTTTCTTT.

The J gene is TRBJ2-1, the V gene TRBV30; D is ambiguous. The CDR3 is made up of 13 amino acids. The V gene's germline CDR1 is GTSNPN and CDR2 SVGIG (reference sequence). Trimming cost V 4 bases and J 9 bases, with 16 bases left between them. The CDR3 spells CAWMSRRVIEQFF. In DNA form, the CDR3 reads TGTGCCTGGATGTCTAGACGAGTTATTGAGCAGTTCTTC.

The V call is TRBV6-5, the J call TRBJ1-5; D not certain. Trimming left V 8 bases short and J 0 bases short, with 8 bases between. The germline V gene encodes CDR1 MNHEY and CDR2 SVGAGI. The CDR3 spans 13 residues. CDR3 bases: TGTGCCAGCTCAGTTTATAGCAATCAGCCCCAGCATTTT. Its protein product is CASSVYSNQPQHF.

CDR3 sequence reads: CASSSPGREKLFF. For the CDR3, the DNA is TGCGCCAGCAGCTCACCGGGGAGGGAAAAACTGTTTTTT. The chain couples TRBV5-1 to TRBJ1-4, with unresolved D. CDR1 is SGHRS, CDR2 YFSETQ, per germline. Trimming cost V 3 bases and J 8 bases, with 11 bases left between them. This CDR3 comprises 13 residues.

The V gene is TRBV19, the J gene TRBJ1-5; D gene unclear. V was clipped by 2 bases and J by 5 bases, with 10 bases between them. This CDR3 is 14 amino acids long. Germline CDR1 reads LNHDA; CDR2 reads SQIVND (reference sequence). The DNA for the CDR3 is TGTGCCAGTAGTATATCCAGATACGATCAGCCCCAGCATTTT. This sequence encodes CASSISRYDQPQHF.

The V gene is TRBV5-1, the J gene TRBJ2-7; D is ambiguous. Germline CDR1 SGHRS, CDR2 YFSETQ. The CDR3 spans 14 residues. V was trimmed by 4 bases and J by 3 bases, leaving 14 bases between them. The CDR3 DNA reads TGCGCCAGCAGCCATACTCTACGACACTACGAGCAGTACTTC. Translated: CASSHTLRHYEQYF.

The chain joins TRBV19 to TRBJ1-1; D is uncertain. Trimming cost V 5 bases and J 7 bases, with 11 bases left between them. There are 12 residues in the CDR3. Germline CDR1 LNHDA, CDR2 SQIVND (reference sequence). DNA for the CDR3: TGTGCCAGTAGTGCGGGCCTTAATGAAGCTTTCTTT. It encodes CASSAGLNEAFF.

The CDR3 spells CASSPVGGTWKFF. The CDR3 DNA follows: TGTGCCAGCAGCCCTGTGGGGGGGACGTGGAAGTTCTTC. This chain links TRBV7-9 with TRBJ2-1; 7 positions agree with TRBD2. Germline values: CDR1 SEHNR, CDR2 FQNEAQ (reference sequence). V trimming: 5 bases; J trimming: 14 bases; junction bases outside the gene matches: 12. CDR3 length: 13 amino acids.